This T cell receptor beta chain is from a study of shared clonotypes between healthy human individuals (TCRdb year 2020). At the level of the whole study: The cohort comprised a couple of women and a few men aged 18 to 49 years. The study deeply sequenced blood TCR repertoires of about 5 healthy adults to estimate repertoire size and the extent of clonotype sharing between individuals. To increase sequencing depth and limit assay-specific biases, different laboratories used diverse techniques to prepare libraries and sequence TCR repertoires. Leukapheresis yielded between about 0.94 and 8.9 billion PBMCs per donor. Per donor, three plates each were used for CD4 naive and CD4 memory, two for CD8 naive, and one for CD8 memory. The study at large found these results: Larger estimated clonotype richness was generally found for naive subsets than for memory subsets. Sampling was limited to blood, and TCR repertoires in tissue likely differ from TCR repertoires in blood. Even with the large sequencing depth, rarefaction of the sorted-subset datasets indicated that sequencing was incomplete. Pairwise subsampling indicated that sequencing depth was expected to affect the degree of clonotype sharing among donors. Because the study included a small number of donors, the genetic and exposure-history diversity represented was limited. Higher generation probabilities were observed for clonotypes shared by all four sorted-subset donors than for non-shared clonotypes. Sharing across a handful of donors was observed for roughly 5.4% of naive CD4, 3.5% of naive CD8, 2.3% of memory CD4, and about 0.4% of memory CD8 clonotypes.

Using the deep immunoSEQ assay, TCR CDR3 regions were amplified from genomic DNA by multiplex PCR. Extracted genomic DNA from each cell subset was spread evenly across all wells of several immunoSEQ 96-well plates, with each plate serving as a replicate. For sorted subsets, approximately 210 ng genomic DNA, equal to approximately 30,000 T cell genomes, was loaded into each replicate PCR. The purified libraries were quantified using a Qubit 3.0 fluorometer, sized with a Bioanalyzer 2100, and then quantified again using the KAPA Library Quantification kit. Each immunoSEQ 96-well plate was sequenced on its own single-read 150-cycle Illumina NextSeq 550 flow cell. The paper's data handling went like this. Because the immunoSEQ output included only junctional sequences and no quality scores, the filtering could not be the same as the filtering used for full-length reads. Sequences were annotated with PyIR, a Python wrapper for IgBLAST v1.9, and V/J genes and CDR3 were assigned using IMGT germline references. Any read was removed if the V/J assignment was weak (E-value above 1e-6), the CDR3 was missing, or the read contained stop codons, out-of-frame junctions, or ambiguous translated residues. V3J clonotypes were defined as sequences sharing the same inferred V gene, J gene, and CDR3 amino acid sequence. The percentage overlap between two repertoires was calculated by dividing the number of shared unique clonotypes by the size of the smaller repertoire. RTK rarefaction, the Chao1 estimator, and Recon v2.1 estimates of unobserved clonotypes were used to assess repertoire richness. Generation probabilities for all TCRbeta clonotypes obtained by the gDNA method from a handful of donors were computed using OLGA. Sourced from immuneACCESS, this table was stored by TCRdb with only in-frame sequences that have V and J called. A share of the clones is absent; for the studies checked, an unresolved V gene accounts for under half, and the remainder has no known explanation. For V, J and clone size, that table is used; D and trimming come from the DNA. The sample table records about 1.1 million clones; approximately 75% of these occur just once. The ten largest account for almost 0.9% of the sample.

The donors were healthy, HIV-negative adults with no recently reported acute infections or vaccinations. Every donor was a Caucasian adult living in Nashville, Tennessee, USA. CD4+ T cells were enriched by magnetic negative selection; naive cells were then positively selected on CD45RA, and the negative fraction formed the memory subset. Blood was obtained by leukapheresis, after which PBMCs were separated by Ficoll-Histopaque density gradient centrifugation and cryopreserved in liquid nitrogen vapor phase. Analytical flow cytometry was used to check the purity and quantity of every magnetically sorted T cell population. Genomic DNA was isolated from every sorted fraction and measured by UV absorbance on a Nanodrop 2000c. The CDR3 contains 15 residues, cysteine and phenylalanine counted. The retained sequence is limited to the CDR3, 45 bases, with the frame set at the first base. The CDR1 and CDR2 encoded by the germline V gene are KGHSH and LQKENI. Germline trimming: 4 bases from V, 6 bases from J; junction bases outside gene matches: 7.

Points on this clone: The specificity of this receptor is unknown. Base qualities are not recorded, but no much larger clone differs from it by a single base.

The sequencing input was memory CD4+ T cells from PBMCs. The cell subset or site label here, explained by the study, means: CD45RA-negative fraction. This receptor was obtained from a man between 18 and 29 years old in good health. Some clones in this sample may be carry-over from other donors' samples. Recombination linked TRBV18 to TRBJ2-3, with 10 bases in between that match TRBD2. The nucleotides read TGTGCCAGCTCACTCCTCAGCGGGAGGGCCGATACGCAGTATTTT. Its coded protein is CASSLLSGRADTQYF.